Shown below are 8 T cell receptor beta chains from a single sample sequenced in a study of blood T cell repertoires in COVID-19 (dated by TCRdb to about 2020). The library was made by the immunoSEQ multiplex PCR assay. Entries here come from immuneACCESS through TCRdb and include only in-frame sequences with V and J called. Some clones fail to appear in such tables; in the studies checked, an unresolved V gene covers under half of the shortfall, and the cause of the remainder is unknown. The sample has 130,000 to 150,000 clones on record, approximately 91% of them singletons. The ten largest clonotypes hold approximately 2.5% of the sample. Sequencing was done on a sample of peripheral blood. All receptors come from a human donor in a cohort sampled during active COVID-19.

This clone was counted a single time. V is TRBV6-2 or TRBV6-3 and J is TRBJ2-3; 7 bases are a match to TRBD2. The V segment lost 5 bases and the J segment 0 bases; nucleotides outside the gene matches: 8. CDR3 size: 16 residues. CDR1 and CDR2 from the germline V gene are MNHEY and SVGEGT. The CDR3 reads CASSHPGLLSTDTQYF. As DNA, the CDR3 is TGTGCCAGCAGTCACCCGGGACTACTTAGCACAGATACGCAGTATTTT.

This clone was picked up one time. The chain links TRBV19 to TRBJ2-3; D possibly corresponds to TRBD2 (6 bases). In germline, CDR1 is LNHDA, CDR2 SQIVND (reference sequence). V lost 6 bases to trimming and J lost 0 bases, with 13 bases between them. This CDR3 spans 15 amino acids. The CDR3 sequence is CASRVSGTSTDTQYF. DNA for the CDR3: TGTGCCAGTAGGGTTAGCGGTACTAGCACAGATACGCAGTATTTT.

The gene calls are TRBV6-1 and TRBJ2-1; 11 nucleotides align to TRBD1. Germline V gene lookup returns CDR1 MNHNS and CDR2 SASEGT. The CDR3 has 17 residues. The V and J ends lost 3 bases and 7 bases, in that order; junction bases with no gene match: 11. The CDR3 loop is CASSEDRGQGGRNEQFF. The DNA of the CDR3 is TGTGCCAGCAGTGAGGACAGGGGGCAGGGGGGTAGGAATGAGCAGTTCTTC.

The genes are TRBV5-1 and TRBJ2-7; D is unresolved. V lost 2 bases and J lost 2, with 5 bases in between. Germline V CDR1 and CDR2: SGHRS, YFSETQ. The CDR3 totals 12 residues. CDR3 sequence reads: CASSFHPYEQYF. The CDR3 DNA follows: TGCGCCAGCAGCTTCCATCCCTACGAGCAGTACTTC.

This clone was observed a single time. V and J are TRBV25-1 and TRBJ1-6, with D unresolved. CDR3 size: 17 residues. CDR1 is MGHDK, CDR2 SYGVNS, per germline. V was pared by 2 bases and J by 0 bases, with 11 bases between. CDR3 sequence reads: CASSETAGISYNSPLHF. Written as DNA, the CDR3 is TGTGCCAGCAGTGAAACCGCCGGGATCTCCTATAATTCACCCCTCCACTTT.

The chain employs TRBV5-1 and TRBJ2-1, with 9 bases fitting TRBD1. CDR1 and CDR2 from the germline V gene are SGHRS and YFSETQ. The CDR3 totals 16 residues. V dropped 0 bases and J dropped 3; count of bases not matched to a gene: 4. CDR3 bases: TGCGCCAGCAGCTTGGTAGGGACAGGGCTCTACAATGAGCAGTTCTTC. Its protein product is CASSLVGTGLYNEQFF.

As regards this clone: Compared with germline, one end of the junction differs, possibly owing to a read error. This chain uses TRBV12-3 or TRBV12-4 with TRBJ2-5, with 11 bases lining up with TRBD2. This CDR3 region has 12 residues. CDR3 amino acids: CASRGTSGYKNF. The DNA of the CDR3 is TGTGCCAGCAGGGGGACTAGCGGTTATAAGAACTTC.

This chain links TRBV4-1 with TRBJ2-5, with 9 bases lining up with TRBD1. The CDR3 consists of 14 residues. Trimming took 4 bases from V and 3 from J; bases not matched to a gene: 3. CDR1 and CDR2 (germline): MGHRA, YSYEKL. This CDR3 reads CASSLRTGEETQYF. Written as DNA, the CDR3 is TGCGCCAGCAGCCTTAGGACAGGGGAAGAGACCCAGTACTTC.